The TCR beta chain under discussion was sequenced for a study of blood T cell repertoires in COVID-19. About the study: Samples taken during acute and convalescent COVID-19 were collected in the United States, Italy and Spain. From T cells, B-cell-depleted T cells, or PBMCs came the material, which was cDNA or gDNA.

Original processing methods: The authors estimated nucleated cell counts from reference gene primer amplification. Some clones are missing from TCRdb's copy, which holds only in-frame ones; the method was immunoSEQ multiplex PCR. The V and J calls and clone size are taken from that table; D and trimming were inferred from the DNA. The repertoire includes under 65,000 clones, about 91% of them detected once, and over 3% sits in the top ten. Looked up from germline, CDR1 is SGHVS and CDR2 is FQNEAQ. The CDR3 runs 14 residues. V was shortened by 10 bases and J by 0 bases, with 13 bases between the two germline ends.

The source is a man aged 45-60 years with acute or convalescent COVID-19. Input material: peripheral blood. The chain recombines TRBV7-8 with TRBJ2-1; D might be TRBD2 (7 bases). CDR3: CATVGGPSYNEQFF. CDR3 DNA: TGTGCCACAGTCGGGGGGCCCTCCTACAATGAGCAGTTCTTC.